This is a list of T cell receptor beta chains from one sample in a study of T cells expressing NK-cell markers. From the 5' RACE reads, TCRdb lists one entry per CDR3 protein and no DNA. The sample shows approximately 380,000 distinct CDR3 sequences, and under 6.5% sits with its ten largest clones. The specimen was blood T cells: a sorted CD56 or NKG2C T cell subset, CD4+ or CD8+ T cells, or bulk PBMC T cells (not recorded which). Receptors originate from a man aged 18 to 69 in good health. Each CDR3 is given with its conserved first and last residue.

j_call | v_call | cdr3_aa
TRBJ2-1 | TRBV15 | CATSRGGLAGDYNEQFF
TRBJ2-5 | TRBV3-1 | CASGTIAGGPQTQYF
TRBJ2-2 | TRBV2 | CASSAGWGLAGELFF
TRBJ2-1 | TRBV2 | CASSEALGLDNEQFF
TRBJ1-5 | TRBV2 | CASSGHLNNQPQHF
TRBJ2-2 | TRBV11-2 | CASRTTRFTGELFF
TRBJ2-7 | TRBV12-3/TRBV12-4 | CASAGGGAIYEQYF
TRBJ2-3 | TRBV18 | CASSRGQLYTDTQYF
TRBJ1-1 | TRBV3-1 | CASSQGARGLAFF
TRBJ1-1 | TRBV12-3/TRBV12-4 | CASGSSSGGAWGEAFF
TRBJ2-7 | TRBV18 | CASSPLQRGTYYEQYF
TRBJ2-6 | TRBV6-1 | CATSGRISGANVLTF
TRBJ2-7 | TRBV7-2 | CASSIYGRLGEQYF
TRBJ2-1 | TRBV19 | CASSFRGDSYNEQFF
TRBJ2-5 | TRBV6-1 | CASSRARTRGTQYF
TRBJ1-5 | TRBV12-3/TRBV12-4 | CASSSQQGARNQPQHF
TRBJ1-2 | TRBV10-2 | CASTAGGQGAIGYTF
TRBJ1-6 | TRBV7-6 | CASSPKVRDRADSPLHF
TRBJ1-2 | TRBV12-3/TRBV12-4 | CASTGPVGYGYTF
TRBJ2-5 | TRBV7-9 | CASSPGQGPQETQYF
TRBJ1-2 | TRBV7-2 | CASSLVAASRGYTF
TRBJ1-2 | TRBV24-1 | CATSDQTGRRGYTF
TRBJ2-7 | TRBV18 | CASSPPPGYEQYF
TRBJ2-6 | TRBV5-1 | CASTPITGTGANVLTF
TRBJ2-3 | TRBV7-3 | CASSSWRSDTQYF
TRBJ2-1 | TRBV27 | CASSLKGQGYNEQFF
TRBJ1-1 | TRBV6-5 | CASSGPDTEAFF
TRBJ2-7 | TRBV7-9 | CASSSVRGGAYEQYF
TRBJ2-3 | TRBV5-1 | CASSLTTGGPTDTQYF
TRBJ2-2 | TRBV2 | CASSAGTPDGELFF
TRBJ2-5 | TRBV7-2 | CASSLGWTGLGETQYF
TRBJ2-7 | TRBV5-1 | CASSPEPRDNYERYF
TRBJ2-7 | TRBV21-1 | CASSNPLTGPYEQYF